This is a list of T cell receptor beta chains from one sample in a study of blood T cell repertoires in COVID-19. Here immunoSEQ multiplex PCR was the method, and the copy in TCRdb shows in-frame clones only, minus some. The sample contains about 81,000 clones, 91% of which appear only once. Specimen: peripheral blood. All receptors derive from a woman in her 50s in a cohort sampled during active COVID-19. Each CDR3 is given with its conserved first and last residue. The D gene is left open where the match is weak. The listing skips clone size in some rows; elsewhere it reads once, few, many or a size class.

cdr3_aa cdr3_nt j_call d_call v_call clone_size
CASSNRGQLSSYEQYF TGTGCCAGCAGTAATCGAGGGCAGTTGAGCTCCTACGAGCAGTACTTC TRBJ2-7 - TRBV6-6 once
CASSLAQGGRTGELFF TGTGCCAGCAGCTTGGCTCAAGGGGGTCGCACCGGGGAGCTGTTTTTT TRBJ2-2 - TRBV5-5 once
CASASAGSYNEQFF TGTGCCAGCGCGTCCGCGGGCTCCTACAATGAGCAGTTCTTC TRBJ2-1 - TRBV3-1/TRBV3-2 -
CASSLAIPGHSISPLHF TGTGCCAGCAGCTTAGCAATCCCTGGACACAGTATTTCACCCCTCCACTTT TRBJ1-6 - TRBV7-9 -
CASSPRTGTDEAFF TGTGCCAGCTCACCACGGACAGGGACCGATGAAGCTTTCTTT TRBJ1-1 TRBD1 TRBV18 once
CASSDPLGGSEYTQYF TGTGCCAGCAGCGACCCGCTCGGCGGGAGTGAGTATACGCAGTATTTT TRBJ2-3 TRBD2 TRBV3-1/TRBV3-2 -
CASSYSGGANQPQHF TGTGCCAGCAGTTACTCTGGGGGGGCAAATCAGCCCCAGCATTTT TRBJ1-5 - TRBV6-5 -
CASSQNIPGLAGEETQYF TGTGCCAGCAGCCAAAATATTCCGGGACTAGCGGGAGAAGAGACCCAGTACTTC TRBJ2-5 TRBD2 TRBV3-1/TRBV3-2 -
CASSAQQGETEAFF TGTGCCAGCAGTGCCCAACAGGGGGAGACTGAAGCTTTCTTT TRBJ1-1 TRBD1 TRBV6-6 -
CAISDSKQETQYF TGTGCCATCAGTGACAGTAAGCAAGAGACCCAGTACTTC TRBJ2-5 - TRBV10-3 -
CASSQEGLTSGRASSYNEQFF TGCGCCAGCAGCCAAGAAGGGTTGACTAGCGGGAGGGCGAGCTCCTACAATGAGCAGTTCTTC TRBJ2-1 TRBD2 TRBV4-1 once
CASSYSRSGYTGELFF TGTGCCAGCAGTTACTCGAGGAGCGGTTACACCGGGGAGCTGTTTTTT TRBJ2-2 - TRBV6-5 few
CASSPLRAGWHGYTF TGTGCCAGCAGCCCCCTCCGGGCGGGGTGGCATGGCTACACCTTC TRBJ1-2 - TRBV28 -